This TCR beta chain stems from a study of cytomegalovirus exposure and HLA in healthy donors. Concerning this clone: What it recognizes is unknown.

Findings and caveats of the study: In a later analysis, TCR association rates varied by HLA locus: DRB1 most, HLA-C fewest. Association of a missense DCLRE1C variant with TCR beta V- and J-gene trimming was reported in a later analysis. The authors considered a cluster of highly shared sequence variants likely to be a sequencing artifact. There were 164 TCR beta chains listed as cytomegalovirus-associated.

It was with 60 Vbeta and 13 Jbeta primers that the PCR ran. Method: immunoSEQ multiplex PCR; TCRdb's copy keeps in-frame clones and lacks some. Here the sample spans roughly 180,000 clones, roughly 88% being singletons. The CDR3 runs 13 residues. Germline-derived CDR1 and CDR2 are GTSNPN and SVGIG (reference sequence). Deletions cut 5 bases from V and 4 bases from J, with 13 bases between. The sequenced sample consisted of PBMCs. The J gene is TRBJ2-3, the V gene TRBV30, with a tentative D call TRBD1 (6 bases). This TCR was sampled from a girl aged 2 to 10 in good health and CMV-seropositive. This CDR3 is CAWATTGSDTQYF. CDR3 nucleotides: TGTGCCTGGGCCACTACAGGGTCAGATACGCAGTATTTT.